This paragraph reports one T cell receptor (beta chain). As processed by the authors: For nucleated cells, counts were estimated from reference gene primer amplification. TCRdb's copy holds only in-frame clones and misses some; the assay was immunoSEQ multiplex PCR. That table furnishes V, J and clone size, whereas the DNA furnished D and trimming. The sample contains about 120,000 clones, more than 65% of which appear only once. The data are from a study of blood T cell repertoires in COVID-19. Across the whole study: The study drew acute and convalescent COVID-19 samples from the United States, Italy and Spain.

The sequenced material came from peripheral blood. This receptor was taken from a woman aged 70 to 79 with acute or convalescent COVID-19.

DNA of the CDR3: TGTGCCAGCTCCCTCTTTGGGGCCAACGTCCTGACTTTC. Protein product: CASSLFGANVLTF. V and J are TRBV7-3 and TRBJ2-6, with unresolved D. The V end was cut by 8 bases, the J end by 3 bases, with 8 bases between. The germline V gene encodes CDR1 SGHTA and CDR2 FQGTGA. CDR3 length equals 13 residues.